This T cell receptor beta chain derives from a study of T-cell reconstitution after alpha-beta-depleted transplantation in children. Turning to this clonotype: Its antigen is unknown.

Unique molecular identifiers tagged the TCRbeta library. Each CDR3 protein gets one entry after TCRdb re-called the PCR reads with MiXCR. The data show 450,000 to 550,000 distinct CDR3 sequences, about 10% seen once. Germline trimming cut 4 bases from V and 10 bases from J; bases unmatched to any gene: 6. Germline CDR1 is MGHRA and CDR2 is YSYEKL. The CDR3 has 15 residues. Study-level results: Alpha-beta T cells about two months after transplant reportedly derived from several hundred expanded graft clones. Among T cells one year after transplant, newly produced cells accounted for most counts and diversity. In some patients, recipient T cells and intrathymic progenitors surviving conditioning explained high day-60 diversity.

The chain has TRBV4-1 and TRBJ2-1; 14 nucleotides line up with TRBD2. This sample comprised PBMCs, mostly from graft donor cells, obtained 180 days after TCRalphabeta/CD19-depleted stem cell transplant. The sequence derives from a female patient aged 2-10 years who had a stem cell transplant for aplastic anemia, so the T cells may come from the graft donor. The CDR3 nucleotides are TGCGCCAGCAGCCGGACTAGCGGGAGGTGGGAGGAGCAGTTCTTC. Protein sequence: CASSRTSGRWEEQFF.